The source of this TCR beta chain is a study of cytomegalovirus exposure and HLA in healthy donors. Primers included in the PCR were 60 Vbeta and 13 Jbeta primers. Clones were sequenced by immunoSEQ multiplex PCR, and TCRdb holds only the in-frame ones, with some missing. The table shows 150,000 or so clones, with roughly 82% occurring only once. The CDR3 has 15 amino acids. Germline V gives CDR1 SGHTA, CDR2 FQGNSA. The V end lost 5 bases, the J end lost 1 base, and 14 bases lay between the germline ends. Input material: PBMCs. This chain connects TRBV7-2 to TRBJ1-1, with TRBD1 as a possible D gene (6 bases). This TCR derives from a man aged 50-60 years in good health and CMV-seropositive. CDR3 bases: TGTGCCAGCAGCATCTCCGGGGGGGCGAACACTGAAGCTTTCTTT. Encoded protein: CASSISGGANTEAFF.